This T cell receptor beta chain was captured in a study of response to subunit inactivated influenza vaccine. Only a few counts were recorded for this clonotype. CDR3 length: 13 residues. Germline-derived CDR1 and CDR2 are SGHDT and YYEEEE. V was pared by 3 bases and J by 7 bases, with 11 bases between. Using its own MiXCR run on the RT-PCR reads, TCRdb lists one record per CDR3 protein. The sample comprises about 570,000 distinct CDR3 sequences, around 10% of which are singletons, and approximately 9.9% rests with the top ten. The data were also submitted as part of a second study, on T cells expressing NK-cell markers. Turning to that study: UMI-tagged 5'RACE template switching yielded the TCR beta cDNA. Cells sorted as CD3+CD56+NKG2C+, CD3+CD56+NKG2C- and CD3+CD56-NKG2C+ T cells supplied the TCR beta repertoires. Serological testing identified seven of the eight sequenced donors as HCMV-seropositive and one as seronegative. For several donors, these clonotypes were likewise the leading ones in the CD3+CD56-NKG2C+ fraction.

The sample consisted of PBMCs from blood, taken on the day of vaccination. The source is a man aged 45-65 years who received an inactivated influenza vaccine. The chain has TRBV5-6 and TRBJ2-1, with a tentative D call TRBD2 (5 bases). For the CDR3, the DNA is TGTGCCAGCAGCTCGGGATTATGGAATGAGCAGTTCTTC. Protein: CASSSGLWNEQFF.